These 4 T cell receptor beta chains were sequenced from one sample in a study of OX40 agonist ivuxolimab in advanced cancers. Sequencing used immunoSEQ multiplex PCR; TCRdb keeps in-frame clones, though not all of them. The sample lists more than 40,000 clones, about 89% seen once, with 12% in the top ten. The sequencing here drew on CD4+ or CD8+ T cells sorted from blood, taken in a trial of the OX40 agonist ivuxolimab. Receptors originate from an adult with an advanced solid tumor such as melanoma, head and neck, liver or kidney cancer.

The chain has TRBV28 and TRBJ2-7; 8 bases are shared with TRBD2. Germline CDR1 MDHEN, CDR2 SYDVKM. The junction had 11 bases not matched to a gene; V was cut back by 7 bases and J by 3 bases. This CDR3 is 15 amino acids long. CDR3 loop: CASTPYPGGDYEQYF. The CDR3 bases are TGTGCCAGCACCCCATATCCCGGGGGGGACTACGAGCAGTACTTC.

The chain employs TRBV7-2 and TRBJ2-1; 9 nucleotides align to TRBD2. The germline CDR1 and CDR2 sequences are SGHTA and FQGNSA. This CDR3 has 16 residues. The junction had 9 bases not matched to a gene; V was cut back by 5 bases and J by 4 bases. This CDR3 is CASSLRREGPYNEQFF. The CDR3 DNA reads TGTGCCAGCAGCCTACGGCGGGAGGGCCCGTACAATGAGCAGTTCTTC.

There are a few counts of this clone. In nucleotides, the CDR3 is TGTGCCTGGAGTGCGACATATTCACCCCTCCACTTT. Translation gives CAWSATYSPLHF. The V call is TRBV30, the J call TRBJ1-6; D unresolved. Trimming took off 1 base at V and 8 bases at J, with 6 bases between the two ends. The germline CDR1 and CDR2 sequences are GTSNPN and SVGIG (reference sequence). The CDR3 covers 12 residues.

This clone is a singleton in its sample. The genes are TRBV7-9 and TRBJ2-7; TRBD1 matches at 9 bases. The germline gives CDR1 SEHNR, CDR2 FQNEAQ (reference sequence). J gave up 5 bases and V 5 bases, and 7 bases lay outside the gene matches. The CDR3 totals 14 residues. The CDR3 spells CASSPPDRGHEQYF. The CDR3 DNA reads as TGTGCCAGCAGCCCCCCGGACAGGGGACACGAGCAGTACTTC.